This T cell receptor beta chain was found in a study of blood T cell repertoires in COVID-19. Across the whole study: PBMCs, B-cell-depleted T cells, or T cells provided the cDNA or gDNA that made up the material.

Everyone who took part was roughly 18 to 89 years old, and they came from 20 to 25 US areas. Method: immunoSEQ multiplex PCR; TCRdb's copy keeps in-frame clones and lacks some. The sample shows about 180,000 clones, roughly 87% of them seen only once. CDR1 and CDR2 from the germline V gene are SGHNT and YYREEE (reference sequence). The V gene lost 9 bases and the J gene lost 0 bases, with 15 bases spanning the gap. The CDR3 covers 14 residues. The gene calls are TRBV5-4 and TRBJ1-2; perhaps TRBD1 as D (5 bases). Sequencing input: PBMCs or T cells enriched from blood (not recorded which). This clonotype was sampled from a human donor with acute COVID-19. The donor label of this sample is uncertain. The CDR3 DNA follows: TGTGCCACCTCGGGACTTCTTTCTAACTATGGCTACACCTTC. It is translated as CATSGLLSNYGYTF.